This entry describes one TCR beta chain. Once RNA had been extracted, it was reverse transcribed into cDNA to act as the sequencing template. Profiled with immunoSEQ multiplex PCR; TCRdb holds only in-frame clones, not every one. The sample shows about 210,000 clones, around 66% of them seen only once. The record originates from a study of CD8+ T cells in alopecia areata. Study information: Twice daily, treated patients received 5 to 10 mg of oral tofacitinib.

As for treatment: oral pan-JAK inhibitor, 5-10 mg twice daily. Per germline, CDR1 MNHNY and CDR2 SVGAGI (reference sequence). This CDR3 has 14 amino acids. Trimming left V 10 bases short and J 1 base short, with 16 bases between. The chain recombines TRBV6-6 with TRBJ1-1; D is ambiguous. The sequence was obtained from a human donor with alopecia areata. Material: CD4+ T cells sorted from blood, obtained at week 4, from a patient treated with tofacitinib. CDR3 nucleotides: TGTGCCACCCGGCCGATAGGAGGGAACACTGAAGCTTTCTTT. Protein product: CATRPIGGNTEAFF.